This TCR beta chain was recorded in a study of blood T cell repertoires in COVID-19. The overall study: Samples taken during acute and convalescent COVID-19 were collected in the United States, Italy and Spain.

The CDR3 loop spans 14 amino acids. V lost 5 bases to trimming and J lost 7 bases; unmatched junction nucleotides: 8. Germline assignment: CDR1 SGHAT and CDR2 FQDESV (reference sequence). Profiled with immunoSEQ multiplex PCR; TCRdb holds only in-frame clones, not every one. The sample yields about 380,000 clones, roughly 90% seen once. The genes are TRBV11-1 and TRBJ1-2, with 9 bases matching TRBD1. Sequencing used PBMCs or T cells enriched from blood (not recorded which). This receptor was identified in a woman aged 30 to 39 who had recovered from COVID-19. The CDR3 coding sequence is TGTGCCAGCAGCCTACGGACAGGGGATTTTGGCTACACCTTC. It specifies CASSLRTGDFGYTF.